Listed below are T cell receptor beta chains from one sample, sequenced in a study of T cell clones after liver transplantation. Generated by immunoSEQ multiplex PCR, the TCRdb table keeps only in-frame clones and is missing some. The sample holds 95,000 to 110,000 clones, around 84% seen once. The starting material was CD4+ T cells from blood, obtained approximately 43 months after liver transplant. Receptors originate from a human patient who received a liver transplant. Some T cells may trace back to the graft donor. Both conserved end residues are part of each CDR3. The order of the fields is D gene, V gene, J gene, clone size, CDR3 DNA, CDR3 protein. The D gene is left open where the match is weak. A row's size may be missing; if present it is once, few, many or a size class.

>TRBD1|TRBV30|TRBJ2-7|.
TGTGCCTGGAGTGTGGGTATGGGACAGGGGACCTACGAGCAGTACTTC
CAWSVGMGQGTYEQYF
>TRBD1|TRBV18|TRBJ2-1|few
TGTGCCAGCTCACCAGTACAGGGGGCGTACAATGAGCAGTTCTTC
CASSPVQGAYNEQFF
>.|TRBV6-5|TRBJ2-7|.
TGTGCCAGCAGTTCCACAGGGGAGGGGGAGCAGTACTTC
CASSSTGEGEQYF
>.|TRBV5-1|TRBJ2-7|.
TGCGCCAGCAGCCGAGGCCTCGATTCCTACGAGCAGTACTTC
CASSRGLDSYEQYF
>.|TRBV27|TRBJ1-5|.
TGTGCCAGTTCATTTGCAGGGCATCAGCCCCAGCATTTT
CASSFAGHQPQHF
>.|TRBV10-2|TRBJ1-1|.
TGCGCCAGCAGTGACGGAGGCACTGAAGCTTTCTTT
CASSDGGTEAFF
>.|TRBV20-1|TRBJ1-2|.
TGCAGTGCTGAATGGGACGGAAGCTACACCTTC
CSAEWDGSYTF
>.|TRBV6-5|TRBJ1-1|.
TGTGCCAGCAGAACCACAGAGAACACTGAAGCTTTCTTT
CASRTTENTEAFF
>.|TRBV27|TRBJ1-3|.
TGTGCCAGCAAAGGCGGAGACACCCTCTCTGGAAACACCATATATTTT
CASKGGDTLSGNTIYF
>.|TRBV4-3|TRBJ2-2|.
TGCGCCAGCAGCCAGGGGGACATCAGGGAGCTGTTTTTT
CASSQGDIRELFF
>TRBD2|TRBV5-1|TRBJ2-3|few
TGCGCCAGCAGCTTGGACTTAGCGGGGGGAACAGATACGCAGTATTTT
CASSLDLAGGTDTQYF
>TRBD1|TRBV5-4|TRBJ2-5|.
TGTGCCAGCAGCTCCGGGACAGTCCAAGAGACCCAGTACTTC
CASSSGTVQETQYF
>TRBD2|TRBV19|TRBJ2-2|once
TGTGCCAGCGCGGGGGCGAACACCGGGGAGCTGTTTTTT
CASAGANTGELFF
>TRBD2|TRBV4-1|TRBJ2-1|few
TGCGCCAGCAGCCAAGACCCTGGGACTAGGACGGGTGAGCAGTTCTTC
CASSQDPGTRTGEQFF
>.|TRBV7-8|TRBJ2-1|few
TGTGCCAGCAGCTTACCGACCTTTAGCTCCTACAATGAGCAGTTCTTC
CASSLPTFSSYNEQFF
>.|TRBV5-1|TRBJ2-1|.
TGCGCCAGCAGCCATCAGGCCGGGACACAGCAGTTCTTC
CASSHQAGTQQFF
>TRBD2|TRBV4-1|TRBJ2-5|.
TGCGCCAGCAGCAACCCCACAGCGGGGCAAGAGACCCAGTACTTC
CASSNPTAGQETQYF
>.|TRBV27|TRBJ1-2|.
TGTGCCAGCAGTTTACAGCCAGGGGCTGGCTACACCTTC
CASSLQPGAGYTF
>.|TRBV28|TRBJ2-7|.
TGTGCCAGCAGTTTATCCAGAGTACTCCGACAAGCATCCTACGAGCAGTACTTC
CASSLSRVLRQASYEQYF
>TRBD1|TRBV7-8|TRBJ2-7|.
TGTGCCAGCAATCAAAGGGGGGGACAGGGGTTACACGAGCAGTACTTC
CASNQRGGQGLHEQYF
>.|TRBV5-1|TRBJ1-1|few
TGCGCCAGCAGCTTGGGACAACGGGGAGCTGAAGCTTTCTTT
CASSLGQRGAEAFF
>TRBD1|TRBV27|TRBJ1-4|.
TGTGCCAGCAGTTCATCCGGGACAGGGTTGGGAAAACTGTTTTTT
CASSSSGTGLGKLFF
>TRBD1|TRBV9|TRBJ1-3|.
TGTGCCAGCAGCAAGGGGACAGGTGACCCTGGAAACACCATATATTTT
CASSKGTGDPGNTIYF
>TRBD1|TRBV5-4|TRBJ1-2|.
TGTGCCAGCAGCCCCGGACAGGGGGGTTATGGCTACACCTTC
CASSPGQGGYGYTF
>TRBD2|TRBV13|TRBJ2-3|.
TGTGCCACCCTCCCGGGACTAGCGCGAGATACGCAGTATTTT
CATLPGLARDTQYF
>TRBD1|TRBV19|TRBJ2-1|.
TGTGCCAGTAGTATATCCCCGCAGGGGGCATCCTACAATGAGCAGTTCTTC
CASSISPQGASYNEQFF
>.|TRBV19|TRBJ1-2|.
TGTGCCAGTAGTATCCAGTGGGGTAACTATGGCTACACCTTC
CASSIQWGNYGYTF
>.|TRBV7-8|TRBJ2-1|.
TGTGCCAGCAGCTTAGGTGTGGGCGACTACAATGAGCAGTTCTTC
CASSLGVGDYNEQFF
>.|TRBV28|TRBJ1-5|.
TGTGCCAGCAGTTCGACGGGACGCCCGGGGTTTAGCAATCAGCCCCAGCATTTT
CASSSTGRPGFSNQPQHF
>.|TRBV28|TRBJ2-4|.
TGTGCCAGCAGTTTAAAGGGGGTTGGACTAACCGGAACCAAAAACATTCAGTACTTC
CASSLKGVGLTGTKNIQYF
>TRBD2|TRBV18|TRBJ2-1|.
TGTGCCAGCTCACCACAGCCAACTAGCGGGAGGCAGGGTGAGCAGTTCTTC
CASSPQPTSGRQGEQFF
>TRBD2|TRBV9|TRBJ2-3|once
TGTGCCAGCAGCCCCTCGGGTAGCGGGAGCTTCGCAGATACGCAGTATTTT
CASSPSGSGSFADTQYF
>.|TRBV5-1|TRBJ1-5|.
TGCGCCAGCAGCTTGGCCGGGGACCAGCCCCAGCATTTT
CASSLAGDQPQHF
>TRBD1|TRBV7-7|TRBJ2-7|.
TGTGCCAGCAGCCCCGAGGGACAGGGACGCTACGAGCAGTACTTC
CASSPEGQGRYEQYF
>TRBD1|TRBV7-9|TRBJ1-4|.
TGTGCCAGCAGCCGCGGGACAGGGGGAGCGCAGACTAATGAAAAACTGTTTTTT
CASSRGTGGAQTNEKLFF
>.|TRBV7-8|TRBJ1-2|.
TGTGCCAGCAGCTTAAACAGGGATTATGGCTACACCTTC
CASSLNRDYGYTF
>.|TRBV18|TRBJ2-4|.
TGTGCCAGCTCACCAGGGGGCCTCCTCGGCAAAAACATTCAGTACTTC
CASSPGGLLGKNIQYF
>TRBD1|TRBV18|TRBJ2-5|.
TGTGCCAGCTCACCAAACAGGGGAGAGACCCAGTACTTC
CASSPNRGETQYF
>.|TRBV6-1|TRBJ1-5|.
TGTGCCAGCAGTGGGGACAGCAATCAGCCCCAGCATTTT
CASSGDSNQPQHF
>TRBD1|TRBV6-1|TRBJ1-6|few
TGTGCCAGCACCCAAGGGGGCCAGGGAGGGCCACCCCTCCACTTT
CASTQGGQGGPPLHF
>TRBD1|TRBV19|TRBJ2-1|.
TGTGCCAGTAGTATAATGGGACAGATTTTTAATGAGCAGTTCTTC
CASSIMGQIFNEQFF
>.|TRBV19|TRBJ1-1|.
TGTGCCAGTCTGCGACGGCTGAACACTGAAGCTTTCTTT
CASLRRLNTEAFF
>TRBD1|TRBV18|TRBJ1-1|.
TGTGCCAGCTCACCTTTACCGACAGGGTCCCGCACTGAAGCTTTCTTT
CASSPLPTGSRTEAFF
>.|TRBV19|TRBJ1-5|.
TGTGCCAGTAGTATCGAGGGGCTCAGCAATCAGCCCCAGCATTTT
CASSIEGLSNQPQHF
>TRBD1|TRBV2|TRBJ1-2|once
TGTGCCAGCAGTGGGTTTACAGGGGGCGGAAACTATGGCTACACCTTC
CASSGFTGGGNYGYTF
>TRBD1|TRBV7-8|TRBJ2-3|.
TGTGCCAGCAGCAAACGACAGGGTGTCACAGATACGCAGTATTTT
CASSKRQGVTDTQYF
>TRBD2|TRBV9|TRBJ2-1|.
TGTGCCAGCAGCGTAGACGTGGGAGGGCCATACAATGAGCAGTTCTTC
CASSVDVGGPYNEQFF
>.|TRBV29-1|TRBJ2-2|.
TGCAGCGTTGGGTTAGCTAACTCCGGGGAGCTGTTTTTT
CSVGLANSGELFF
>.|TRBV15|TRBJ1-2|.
TGTGCCACCAGCCCATCCGGGACCTTCGGCTACACCTTC
CATSPSGTFGYTF
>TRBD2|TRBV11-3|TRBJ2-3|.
TGTGCCAGCAGCTCGCCTAGCGGGGGGGGCTCAGATACGCAGTATTTT
CASSSPSGGGSDTQYF
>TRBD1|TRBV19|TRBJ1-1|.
TGTGCCAGTAGTTTAACAGGGGTGACTGAAGCTTTCTTT
CASSLTGVTEAFF
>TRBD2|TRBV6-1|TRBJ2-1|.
TGTGCCAGCAGAGCTAGCGGGGGGGCTTACAATGAGCAGTTCTTC
CASRASGGAYNEQFF
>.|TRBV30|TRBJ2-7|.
TGTGCCTGGAGCCGTTTACAGGGTGTCTACGAGCAGTACTTC
CAWSRLQGVYEQYF
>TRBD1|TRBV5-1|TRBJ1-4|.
TGCGCCAGCAGCTTAACCGGGACAGGGAATGAAAAACTGTTTTTT
CASSLTGTGNEKLFF